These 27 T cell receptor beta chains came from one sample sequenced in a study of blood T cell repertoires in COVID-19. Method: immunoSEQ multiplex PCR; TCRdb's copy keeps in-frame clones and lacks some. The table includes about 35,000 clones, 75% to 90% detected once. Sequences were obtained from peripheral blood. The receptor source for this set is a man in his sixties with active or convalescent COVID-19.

The CDR3 bases are TGTGCCAGCTCACCCCTTGGGGCTTACACCATATATTTT. It translates to CASSPLGAYTIYF. The chain is built from TRBV18 and TRBJ1-3; possibly TRBD1 for D (5 bases). The CDR3 totals 13 residues. Germline assignment: CDR1 KGHSH and CDR2 LQKENI. Trimming took off 3 bases at V and 8 bases at J, with 11 bases between the two ends.

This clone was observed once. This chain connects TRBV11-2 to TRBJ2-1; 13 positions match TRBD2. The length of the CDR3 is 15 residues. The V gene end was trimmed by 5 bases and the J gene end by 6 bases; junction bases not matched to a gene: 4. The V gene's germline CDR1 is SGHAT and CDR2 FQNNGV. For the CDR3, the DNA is TGTGCCAGCAGCCCAGGGACTAGCGGGACCAATGAGCAGTTCTTC. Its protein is CASSPGTSGTNEQFF.

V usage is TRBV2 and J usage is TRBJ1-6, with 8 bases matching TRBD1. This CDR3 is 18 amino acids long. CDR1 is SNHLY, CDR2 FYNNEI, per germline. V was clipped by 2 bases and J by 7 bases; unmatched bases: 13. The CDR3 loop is CASSEMGRSGGRNSPLHF. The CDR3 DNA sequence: TGTGCCAGCAGTGAAATGGGCCGGTCAGGGGGCAGGAATTCACCCCTCCACTTT.

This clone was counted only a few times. The CDR3 DNA reads as TGTGCCAGCAGCTTGGCCATCCAAGAGACCCAGTACTTC. It specifies CASSLAIQETQYF. The chain links TRBV5-6 to TRBJ2-5, with D hard to call. The CDR3 contains 13 residues. V lost 0 bases and J 1 base, leaving 4 bases between the germline ends. From germline, CDR1 is SGHDT and CDR2 YYEEEE.

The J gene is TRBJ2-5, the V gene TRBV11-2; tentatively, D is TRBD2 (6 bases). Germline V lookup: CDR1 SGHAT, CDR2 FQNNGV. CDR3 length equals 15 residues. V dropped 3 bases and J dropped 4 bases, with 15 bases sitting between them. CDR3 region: CASSLIGRGPETQYF. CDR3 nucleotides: TGTGCCAGCAGCTTGATAGGGCGGGGTCCAGAGACCCAGTACTTC.

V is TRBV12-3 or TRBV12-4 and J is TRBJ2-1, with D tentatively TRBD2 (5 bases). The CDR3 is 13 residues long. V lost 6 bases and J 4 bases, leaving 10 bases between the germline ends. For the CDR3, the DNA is TGTGCCAGCAGCCCCCCGGGGTACAATGAGCAGTTCTTC. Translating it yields CASSPPGYNEQFF.

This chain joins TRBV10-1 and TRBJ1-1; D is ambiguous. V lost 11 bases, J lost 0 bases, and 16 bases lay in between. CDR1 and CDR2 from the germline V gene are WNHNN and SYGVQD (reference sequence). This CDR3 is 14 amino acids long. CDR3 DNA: TGCGCCGGCAAATACGTGGCCATGAACACTGAAGCTTTCTTT. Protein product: CAGKYVAMNTEAFF.

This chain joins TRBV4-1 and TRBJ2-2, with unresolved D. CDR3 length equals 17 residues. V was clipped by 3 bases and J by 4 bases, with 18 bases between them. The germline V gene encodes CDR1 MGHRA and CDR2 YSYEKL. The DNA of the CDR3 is TGCGCCAGCAGCCATCGTGACATCCGGATAGGCACCGGGGAGCTGTTTTTT. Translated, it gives CASSHRDIRIGTGELFF.

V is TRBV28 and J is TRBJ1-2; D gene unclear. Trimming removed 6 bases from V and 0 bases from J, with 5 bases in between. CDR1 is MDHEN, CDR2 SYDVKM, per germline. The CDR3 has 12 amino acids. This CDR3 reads CASRNTNYGYTF. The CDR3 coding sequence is TGTGCCAGCAGAAACACTAACTATGGCTACACCTTC.

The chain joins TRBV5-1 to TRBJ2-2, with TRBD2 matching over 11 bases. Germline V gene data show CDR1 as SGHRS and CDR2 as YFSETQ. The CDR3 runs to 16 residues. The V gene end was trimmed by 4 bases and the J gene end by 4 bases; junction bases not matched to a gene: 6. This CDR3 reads CASSAGTSGSTGELFF. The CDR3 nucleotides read TGCGCCAGCAGCGCAGGGACTAGCGGCAGCACCGGGGAGCTGTTTTTT.

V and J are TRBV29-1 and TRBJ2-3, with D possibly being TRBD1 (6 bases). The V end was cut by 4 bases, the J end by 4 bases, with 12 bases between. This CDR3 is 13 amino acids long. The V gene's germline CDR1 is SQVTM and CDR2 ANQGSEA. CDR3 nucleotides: TGCAGCGTTGGTGGTCCAGGGGCAGATACGCAGTATTTT. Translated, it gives CSVGGPGADTQYF.

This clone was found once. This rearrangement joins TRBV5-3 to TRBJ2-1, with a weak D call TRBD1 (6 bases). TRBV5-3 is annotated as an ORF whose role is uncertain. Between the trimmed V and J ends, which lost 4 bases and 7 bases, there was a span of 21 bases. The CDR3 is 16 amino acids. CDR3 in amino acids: CARSKKQGMMGNEQFF. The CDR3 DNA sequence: TGTGCCAGAAGCAAAAAGCAGGGGATGATGGGGAATGAGCAGTTCTTC.

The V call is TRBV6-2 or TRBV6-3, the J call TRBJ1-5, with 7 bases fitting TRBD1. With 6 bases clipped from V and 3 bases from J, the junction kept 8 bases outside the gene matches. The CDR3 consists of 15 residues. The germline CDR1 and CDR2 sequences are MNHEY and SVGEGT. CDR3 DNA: TGTGCCAGCAGCAAGTACAGGGGCAACAATCAGCCCCAGCATTTT. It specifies CASSKYRGNNQPQHF.

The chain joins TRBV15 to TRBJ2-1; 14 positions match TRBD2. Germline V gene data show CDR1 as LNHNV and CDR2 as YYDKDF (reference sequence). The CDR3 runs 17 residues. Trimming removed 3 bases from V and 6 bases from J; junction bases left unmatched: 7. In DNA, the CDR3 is TGTGCCACCAGCAGGGACCTGACTAGCGGGAGGGCCAATGAGCAGTTCTTC. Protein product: CATSRDLTSGRANEQFF.

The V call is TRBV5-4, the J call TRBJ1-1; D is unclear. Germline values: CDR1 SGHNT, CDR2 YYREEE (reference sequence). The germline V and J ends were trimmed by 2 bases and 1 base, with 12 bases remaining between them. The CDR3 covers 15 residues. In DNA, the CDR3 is TGTGCCAGCAGCTTCCCCCGTCCAGGGAACACTGAAGCTTTCTTT. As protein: CASSFPRPGNTEAFF.

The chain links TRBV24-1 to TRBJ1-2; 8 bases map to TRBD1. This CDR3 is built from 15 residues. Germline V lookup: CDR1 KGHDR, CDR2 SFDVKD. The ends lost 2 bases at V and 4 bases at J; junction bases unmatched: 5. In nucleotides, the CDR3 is TGTGCCACCAGTGATTCCCGGGACAGGATCTATGGCTACACCTTC. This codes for CATSDSRDRIYGYTF.

Here the CDR3 DNA reads TGTGCCAGCAGTTATACAGGGGGAAGAGAGACCCAGTACTTC. Its translation is CASSYTGGRETQYF. This chain uses TRBV28 with TRBJ2-5; 8 bases align to TRBD1. Germline V gene sequence: CDR1 MDHEN, CDR2 SYDVKM. The CDR3 totals 14 residues. Trimming took 4 bases from V and 4 from J; bases not matched to a gene: 5.

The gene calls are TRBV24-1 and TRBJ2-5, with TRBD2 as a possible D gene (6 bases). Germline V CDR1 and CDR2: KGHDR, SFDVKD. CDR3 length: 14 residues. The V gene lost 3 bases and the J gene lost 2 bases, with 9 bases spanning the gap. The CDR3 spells CATSDPRGQETQYF. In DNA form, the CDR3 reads TGTGCCACCAGTGATCCTCGGGGGCAAGAGACCCAGTACTTC.

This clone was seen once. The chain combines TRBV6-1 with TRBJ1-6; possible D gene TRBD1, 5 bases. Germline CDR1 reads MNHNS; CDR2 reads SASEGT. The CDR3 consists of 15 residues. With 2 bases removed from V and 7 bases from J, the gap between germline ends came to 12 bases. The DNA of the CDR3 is TGTGCCAGCAGTGAAATGGTGCAGGGAAATTCACCCCTCCACTTT. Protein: CASSEMVQGNSPLHF.

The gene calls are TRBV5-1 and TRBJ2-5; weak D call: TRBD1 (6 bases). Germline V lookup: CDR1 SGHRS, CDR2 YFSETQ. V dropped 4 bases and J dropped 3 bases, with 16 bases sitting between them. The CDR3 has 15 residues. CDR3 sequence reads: CASSPKQGREETQYF. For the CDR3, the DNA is TGCGCCAGCAGCCCGAAACAGGGTAGAGAAGAGACCCAGTACTTC.

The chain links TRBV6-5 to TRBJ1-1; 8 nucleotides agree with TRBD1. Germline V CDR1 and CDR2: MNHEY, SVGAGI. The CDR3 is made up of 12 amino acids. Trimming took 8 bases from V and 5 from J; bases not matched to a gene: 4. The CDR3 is CASARTGTEAFF. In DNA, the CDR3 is TGTGCCAGCGCCAGGACAGGGACTGAAGCTTTCTTT.

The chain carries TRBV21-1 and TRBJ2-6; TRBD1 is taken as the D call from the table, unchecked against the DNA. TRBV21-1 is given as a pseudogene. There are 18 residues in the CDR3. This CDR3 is CASSSHRGRRPGANVLTF. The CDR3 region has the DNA TGTGCCAGCAGCAGCCACAGGGGGCGCAGGCCTGGGGCCAACGTCCTGACTTTC.

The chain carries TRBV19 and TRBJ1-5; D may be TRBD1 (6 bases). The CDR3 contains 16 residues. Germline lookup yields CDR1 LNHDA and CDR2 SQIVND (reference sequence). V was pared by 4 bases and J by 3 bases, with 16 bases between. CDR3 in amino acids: CASSTPDRGNNQPQHF. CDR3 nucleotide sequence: TGTGCCAGTAGTACCCCGGACAGAGGGAACAATCAGCCCCAGCATTTT.

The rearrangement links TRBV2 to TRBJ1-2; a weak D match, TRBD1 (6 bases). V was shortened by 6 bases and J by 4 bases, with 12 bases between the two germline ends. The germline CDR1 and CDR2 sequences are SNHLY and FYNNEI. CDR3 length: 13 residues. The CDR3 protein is CASREDRPYGYTF. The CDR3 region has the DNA TGTGCCAGCAGGGAGGACAGACCCTATGGCTACACCTTC.

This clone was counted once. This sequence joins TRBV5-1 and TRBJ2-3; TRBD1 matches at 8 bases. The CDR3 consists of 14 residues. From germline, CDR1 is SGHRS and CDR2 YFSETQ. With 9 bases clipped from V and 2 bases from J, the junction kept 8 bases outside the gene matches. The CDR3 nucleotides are TGCGCCACCTCCTCGGACAGGGCCACAGATACGCAGTATTTT. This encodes CATSSDRATDTQYF.

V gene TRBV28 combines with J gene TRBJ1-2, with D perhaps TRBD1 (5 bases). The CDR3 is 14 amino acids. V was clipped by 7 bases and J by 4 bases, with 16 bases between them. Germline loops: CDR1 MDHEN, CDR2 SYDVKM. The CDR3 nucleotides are TGTGCCAGCAATAGTGGGGGGGACGGCTATGGCTACACCTTC. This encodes CASNSGGDGYGYTF.

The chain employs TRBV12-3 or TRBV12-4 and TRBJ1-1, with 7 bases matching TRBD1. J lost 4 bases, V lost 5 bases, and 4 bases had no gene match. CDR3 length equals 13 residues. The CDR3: CASSRQGGTEAFF. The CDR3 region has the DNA TGTGCCAGCAGTAGACAGGGAGGCACTGAAGCTTTCTTT.